The rows below give T cell receptor beta chains drawn from one sample of a study of a mutant IDH1 vaccine in newly diagnosed glioma. This table comes from immunoSEQ multiplex PCR, and its TCRdb copy is limited to in-frame clones, with some not included. In the table there are about 51,000 clones, 60% to 85% of which are singletons. The source material was PBMCs, sampled from a glioma patient treated with radiotherapy, temozolomide or both. These receptors were obtained from a woman between 40 and 55 years old with glioma. Each CDR3 is given with its conserved first and last residue. The D gene is left open where the match is weak. A clone size is listed for some rows: how often the clone was seen (once, few, many), or a class if it is expanded.

d_call: -
v_call: TRBV4-3
j_call: TRBJ2-2
clone_size: -
cdr3_aa: CASSISHGELFF
cdr3_nt: TGCGCCAGCAGCATCAGTCACGGGGAGCTGTTTTTT

d_call: TRBD1
v_call: TRBV5-4
j_call: TRBJ1-2
clone_size: -
cdr3_aa: CASSSQDRAYGYTF
cdr3_nt: TGTGCCAGCAGCTCCCAGGACAGGGCATATGGCTACACCTTC

d_call: -
v_call: TRBV4-3
j_call: TRBJ1-1
clone_size: few
cdr3_aa: CASSRALNTEAFF
cdr3_nt: TGCGCCAGCAGCCGGGCCCTGAACACTGAAGCTTTCTTT

d_call: -
v_call: TRBV5-1
j_call: TRBJ1-4
clone_size: -
cdr3_aa: CASSFVGTSNEKLFF
cdr3_nt: TGCGCCAGCAGCTTCGTGGGGACATCGAATGAAAAACTGTTTTTT

d_call: TRBD1
v_call: TRBV5-6
j_call: TRBJ1-2
clone_size: -
cdr3_aa: CASSLRGQATDGYTF
cdr3_nt: TGTGCCAGCAGCTTAAGGGGACAGGCGACCGACGGCTACACCTTC

d_call: TRBD1
v_call: TRBV19
j_call: TRBJ1-2
clone_size: few
cdr3_aa: CASSRTGTGGYTF
cdr3_nt: TGTGCCAGTAGCCGGACAGGGACTGGAGGCTACACCTTC

d_call: -
v_call: TRBV6-1
j_call: TRBJ2-7
clone_size: -
cdr3_aa: CASSEQRYEQYF
cdr3_nt: TGTGCCAGCAGTGAACAACGATACGAGCAGTACTTC

d_call: -
v_call: TRBV7-6
j_call: TRBJ2-5
clone_size: -
cdr3_aa: CASSLGGGQPETQYF
cdr3_nt: TGTGCCAGCAGCTTAGGGGGGGGACAGCCCGAGACCCAGTACTTC

d_call: TRBD1
v_call: TRBV6-5
j_call: TRBJ1-2
clone_size: -
cdr3_aa: CASSYSGGAEGYTF
cdr3_nt: TGTGCCAGCAGTTACTCAGGGGGCGCAGAGGGCTACACCTTC

d_call: -
v_call: TRBV7-2
j_call: TRBJ2-1
clone_size: -
cdr3_aa: CASSLGPSSYNEQFF
cdr3_nt: TGTGCCAGCAGCTTAGGACCAAGCTCCTACAATGAGCAGTTCTTC

d_call: -
v_call: TRBV5-1
j_call: TRBJ1-1
clone_size: -
cdr3_aa: CASSPPGADFNTEAFF
cdr3_nt: TGCGCCAGCAGCCCCCCCGGGGCGGACTTCAACACTGAAGCTTTCTTT

d_call: -
v_call: TRBV9
j_call: TRBJ2-2
clone_size: -
cdr3_aa: CASRANPDNTGELFF
cdr3_nt: TGTGCCAGCAGGGCAAACCCGGACAACACCGGGGAGCTGTTTTTT

d_call: TRBD1
v_call: TRBV30
j_call: TRBJ2-7
clone_size: -
cdr3_aa: CAWSGDSYEQYF
cdr3_nt: TGTGCCTGGAGCGGGGACAGCTACGAGCAGTACTTC

d_call: -
v_call: TRBV6-1
j_call: TRBJ2-7
clone_size: once
cdr3_aa: CASSKQEPGEQYF
cdr3_nt: TGTGCCAGCAGTAAACAGGAACCCGGCGAGCAGTACTTC

d_call: -
v_call: TRBV7-9
j_call: TRBJ1-4
clone_size: -
cdr3_aa: CASSFPSTTNEKLFF
cdr3_nt: TGTGCCAGCAGCTTCCCGTCCACAACTAATGAAAAACTGTTTTTT

d_call: TRBD2
v_call: TRBV6-6
j_call: TRBJ2-2
clone_size: -
cdr3_aa: CASREPGLANTGELFF
cdr3_nt: TGTGCCAGCAGGGAACCGGGACTAGCGAACACCGGGGAGCTGTTTTTT

d_call: TRBD1
v_call: TRBV7-2
j_call: TRBJ1-5
clone_size: -
cdr3_aa: CASSLSGTGDQPQHF
cdr3_nt: TGTGCCAGCAGCTTATCCGGGACAGGGGACCAGCCCCAGCATTTT

d_call: -
v_call: TRBV18
j_call: TRBJ2-7
clone_size: -
cdr3_aa: CASSQGLTYEQYF
cdr3_nt: TGTGCCAGCTCACAAGGACTGACCTACGAGCAGTACTTC

d_call: TRBD1
v_call: TRBV15
j_call: TRBJ1-4
clone_size: few
cdr3_aa: CATSRGQVGEKLFF
cdr3_nt: TGTGCCACCAGCCGCGGACAGGTCGGTGAAAAACTGTTTTTT

d_call: -
v_call: TRBV5-6
j_call: TRBJ1-3
clone_size: -
cdr3_aa: CASAQDSGNTIYF
cdr3_nt: TGTGCCAGTGCCCAGGACTCTGGAAACACCATATATTTT

d_call: -
v_call: TRBV30
j_call: TRBJ2-5
clone_size: -
cdr3_aa: CAWSVTFQETQYF
cdr3_nt: TGTGCCTGGAGTGTAACTTTCCAAGAGACCCAGTACTTC

d_call: TRBD1
v_call: TRBV7-9
j_call: TRBJ1-4
clone_size: few
cdr3_aa: CASSLSGTGEKLFF
cdr3_nt: TGTGCCAGCAGCTTATCCGGGACAGGTGAAAAACTGTTTTTT

d_call: TRBD1
v_call: TRBV6-5
j_call: TRBJ1-2
clone_size: -
cdr3_aa: CASSSGTGNYGYTF
cdr3_nt: TGTGCCAGCAGTTCCGGGACAGGGAACTATGGCTACACCTTC

d_call: -
v_call: TRBV5-1
j_call: TRBJ2-7
clone_size: -
cdr3_aa: CASSLPGTAGEQYF
cdr3_nt: TGCGCCAGCAGCTTACCCGGGACCGCCGGTGAGCAGTACTTC

d_call: -
v_call: TRBV2
j_call: TRBJ2-7
clone_size: once
cdr3_aa: CASRHPSSYEQYF
cdr3_nt: TGTGCCAGCAGGCACCCTAGCTCCTACGAGCAGTACTTC

d_call: -
v_call: TRBV10-1
j_call: TRBJ1-2
clone_size: once
cdr3_aa: CASSEDSYGYTF
cdr3_nt: TGCGCCAGCAGTGAGGACAGCTATGGCTACACCTTC

d_call: TRBD1
v_call: TRBV13
j_call: TRBJ2-7
clone_size: -
cdr3_aa: CASSDRGVYEQYF
cdr3_nt: TGTGCCAGCAGCGACAGGGGGGTCTACGAGCAGTACTTC

d_call: -
v_call: TRBV6-1
j_call: TRBJ2-7
clone_size: -
cdr3_aa: CASSEGKFSYEQYF
cdr3_nt: TGTGCCAGCAGTGAGGGGAAATTCTCCTACGAGCAGTACTTC